Each of the 10 T cell receptor beta chains below was sequenced from the same sample in a study of glioma-infiltrating T cells. Amplification of TCR alpha and beta CDR3 regions from RNA used iRepertoire nested multiplex PCR. TCRdb used MiXCR to reprocess the multiplex PCR reads, holding one entry per CDR3 protein. Among approximately 120,000 distinct CDR3 sequences listed, about 25% were seen once. Material: glioma tissue, nonneoplastic brain tissue, or PBMCs (not recorded which). Source of these receptors: a human donor with low-grade glioma or glioblastoma, undergoing nonglioma brain surgery, or in good health (not recorded which).

This clonotype was recorded at least ten times. The chain is built from TRBV5-1 and TRBJ1-2; 9 nucleotides align to TRBD1. V lost 1 base, J lost 7 bases, and 2 bases stayed unmatched. Germline V gene sequence: CDR1 SGHRS, CDR2 YFSETQ. This CDR3 has 13 amino acids. CDR3 coding DNA: TGCGCCAGCAGCTTGATACAGGGGGCTGGCTACACCTTC. Its protein product is CASSLIQGAGYTF.

This clonotype was seen repeatedly, ten times or more. The chain links TRBV14 to TRBJ2-3; 11 positions agree with TRBD2. The CDR3 has 16 residues. The V gene's germline CDR1 is SGHDN and CDR2 FVKESK. V lost 4 bases to trimming and J lost 3 bases; unmatched junction nucleotides: 6. The CDR3 here is CASSPLAGVTTDTQYF. The CDR3 bases are TGTGCCAGCAGCCCACTAGCGGGAGTAACGACAGATACGCAGTATTTT.

In this sample, this clonotype turned up many times. The gene calls are TRBV4-3 and TRBJ1-5; D remains ambiguous. The germline V gene encodes CDR1 LGHNA and CDR2 YSLEER. The V and J ends lost 1 base and 2 bases respectively, with 9 bases between them. The CDR3 has 15 residues. The CDR3 loop is CASSQALGGNQPQHF. In DNA form, the CDR3 reads TGCGCCAGCAGCCAAGCTTTAGGAGGCAATCAGCCCCAGCATTTT.

The sample holds many counts of this clonotype. This CDR3 reads CASSPLSEAGGVDEQFF. DNA of the CDR3: TGTGCCAGCAGCCCTCTTTCGGAAGCGGGGGGAGTAGATGAGCAGTTCTTC. This chain uses TRBV4-2 with TRBJ2-1; 9 nucleotides match TRBD2. CDR3 length: 17 amino acids. Germline assignment: CDR1 LGHNA and CDR2 YNFKEQ. V was pared by 4 bases and J by 8 bases, with 15 bases of the junction left unmatched.

In this sample, this clonotype turned up many times. The genes are TRBV12-3 or TRBV12-4 and TRBJ1-5; 8 bases fit TRBD1. J lost 7 bases, V lost 4 bases, and 12 bases had no gene match. The CDR3 contains 16 residues. The CDR3 bases are TGTGCCAGCAGTTACGGACAGGGTGGGATTGGGCAGCCCCAGCATTTT. Amino acid sequence: CASSYGQGGIGQPQHF.

The chain uses TRBV9 and TRBJ2-7; perhaps TRBD2 as D (5 bases). The V end was cut by 0 bases, the J end by 7 bases, with 17 bases between. Germline V CDR1 and CDR2: SGDLS, YYNGEE. The CDR3 loop spans 15 amino acids. CDR3 nucleotides: TGTGCCAGCAGCGTAGTGGCAGGCCCGTCGGGGGAGCAGTACTTC. This translates into CASSVVAGPSGEQYF.

This clonotype was observed many times. V gene TRBV20-1 combines with J gene TRBJ1-3; possibly TRBD1 for D (5 bases). Trimming stripped 1 base from V and 2 bases from J, with 12 bases between. Germline V CDR1 and CDR2: DFQATT, SNEGSKA (reference sequence). This CDR3 comprises 15 residues. Here the CDR3 DNA reads TGCAGTGCTAGAGTATCGGGGGGGGCTGGAAACACCATATATTTT. This encodes CSARVSGGAGNTIYF.

Remarks on this clonotype: The CDR3 does not end in the conserved phenylalanine or tryptophan, so this is likely a read error. This chain links TRBV7-9 with TRBJ1-2, with 8 bases matching TRBD1. CDR3 length: 14 residues. Looked up from germline, CDR1 is SEHNR and CDR2 is FQNEAQ (reference sequence). The CDR3 sequence is CASTRDRPIYRYTL. CDR3 in DNA: TGTGCCAGCACCCGGGACAGGCCTATCTATCGCTACACCTTA.

The table lists this clonotype with many counts. The chain links TRBV12-3 or TRBV12-4 to TRBJ1-1; D call uncertain. The CDR3 extends over 12 amino acids. With 1 base removed from V and 11 bases from J, the gap between germline ends came to 11 bases. The CDR3, as DNA: TGTGCCAGCAGTTTAGGAGGGATGGGCGCTTTCTTT. Translated, it gives CASSLGGMGAFF.

This clonotype was seen at least ten times. The chain employs TRBV7-9 and TRBJ2-5, with D perhaps given as TRBD1 or TRBD2 (5 bases each). The CDR3 runs 15 residues. With 2 bases removed from V and 5 bases from J, the gap between germline ends came to 15 bases. Germline values: CDR1 SEHNR, CDR2 FQNEAQ (reference sequence). The CDR3 here is CASSLRDGQFETQYF. DNA for the CDR3: TGTGCCAGCAGCTTAAGGGACGGACAATTTGAGACCCAGTACTTC.